Following are 9 T cell receptor beta chains from one sample sequenced in a study of cytomegalovirus exposure and HLA in healthy donors. Primers: 60 Vbeta forward and 13 Jbeta reverse. The protocol was immunoSEQ multiplex PCR, while the TCRdb copy is restricted to in-frame clones and leaves out a portion. The table includes over 85,000 clones, around four fifths detected once. Sequenced: PBMCs. All receptors come from an older woman in good health and CMV-seropositive.

The chain combines TRBV7-2 with TRBJ2-1, with 7 bases fitting TRBD1. The germline V gene encodes CDR1 SGHTA and CDR2 FQGNSA. V lost 5 bases to trimming and J lost 5 bases; unmatched junction nucleotides: 6. This CDR3 has 14 residues. The CDR3 DNA sequence: TGTGCCAGCAGCCCCGGACAGGCAGACAATGAGCAGTTCTTC. It translates to CASSPGQADNEQFF.

The genes are TRBV28 and TRBJ2-1, with D perhaps TRBD2 (5 bases). Looked up from germline, CDR1 is MDHEN and CDR2 is SYDVKM. Trimming left V 4 bases short and J 8 bases short, with 21 bases between. The CDR3 is 16 residues long. CDR3 loop: CASSSPSFSGYDEQFF. The CDR3 nucleotides are TGTGCCAGCAGTTCCCCATCTTTTTCGGGGTACGATGAGCAGTTCTTC.

In this sample, this clone turned up once. The J gene is TRBJ1-1, the V gene TRBV5-5; possibly TRBD1 for D (6 bases). Trimming took 4 bases from V and 7 from J, leaving 14 bases between them. This CDR3 region has 13 residues. CDR1 and CDR2 from the germline V gene are SGHKS and YYEKEE (reference sequence). CDR3 protein: CASSPHNRVEAFF. The CDR3, as DNA: TGTGCCAGCAGCCCGCATAACAGGGTTGAAGCTTTCTTT.

J is TRBJ1-5 and V is TRBV18; 8 bases match TRBD1. V dropped 5 bases and J dropped 2; count of bases not matched to a gene: 5. Germline CDR1 KGHSH, CDR2 LQKENI. CDR3 size: 15 residues. DNA of the CDR3: TGTGCCAGCTCATCGACAGGGGACGGCAATCAGCCCCAGCATTTT. It translates to CASSSTGDGNQPQHF.

J is TRBJ1-1 and V is TRBV9; TRBD1 is a possible D gene (6 bases). Germline V CDR1 and CDR2: SGDLS, YYNGEE. V lost 0 bases, J lost 4 bases, and 10 bases lay in between. CDR3 length equals 14 residues. CDR3 region: CASSVVGGRTEAFF. CDR3 in DNA: TGTGCCAGCAGCGTAGTCGGGGGGCGCACTGAAGCTTTCTTT.

The chain recombines TRBV6-1 with TRBJ1-4; TRBD1 is a possible D gene (5 bases). The CDR3 is 18 residues long. From germline, CDR1 is MNHNS and CDR2 SASEGT. Trimming removed 4 bases at V and 0 bases at J, with 18 bases between. The CDR3 loop reads CASSVTLQGTTTNEKLFF. CDR3 nucleotide sequence: TGTGCCAGCAGTGTCACCCTCCAGGGAACTACAACTAATGAAAAACTGTTTTTT.

The gene calls are TRBV6-5 and TRBJ2-1, with 9 bases identical to TRBD2. V dropped 8 bases and J dropped 0; count of bases not matched to a gene: 5. This CDR3 is built from 15 residues. Germline V CDR1 and CDR2: MNHEY, SVGAGI. CDR3 region: CASRSGGSSYNEQFF. CDR3 coding DNA: TGTGCCAGCCGAAGCGGGGGGAGCTCCTACAATGAGCAGTTCTTC.

This chain links TRBV5-5 with TRBJ2-1, with D possibly TRBD2 on 5 matching bases. CDR1 is SGHKS, CDR2 YYEKEE, per germline (reference sequence). CDR3 length: 12 residues. The V end was cut by 2 bases, the J end by 6 bases, with 6 bases between. CDR3 coding DNA: TGTGCCAGCAGCTTTCTAGCCAATGAGCAGTTCTTC. This codes for CASSFLANEQFF.

This rearrangement joins TRBV27 to TRBJ2-7; the match to TRBD2 covers 7 bases. The CDR3 consists of 13 residues. The V segment lost 8 bases and the J segment 7 bases; nucleotides outside the gene matches: 11. Germline V gene data show CDR1 as MNHEY and CDR2 as SMNVEV (reference sequence). CDR3 protein: CASQTRSGGEQYF. The CDR3, as DNA: TGTGCCAGCCAAACTAGATCCGGGGGGGAGCAGTACTTC.